The T cell receptor (beta chain) described here comes from a study of OX40 agonist ivuxolimab in advanced cancers. TCRdb's table, derived via immunoSEQ multiplex PCR, lists solely in-frame clones and lacks some. The repertoire holds fewer than 95,000 clones, around nine tenths seen once, with over 0.7% in the top ten. The input for sequencing was CD4+ or CD8+ T cells sorted from blood, taken in a trial of the OX40 agonist ivuxolimab. The TCR sequence derives from an adult with an advanced solid tumor such as melanoma, head and neck, liver or kidney cancer.

The CDR3 DNA reads as TGTGCCAGCAGCGCCGACCCTGACGGTGAAGCTTTCTTT. Translating gives CASSADPDGEAFF. The rearrangement joins TRBV7-9 to TRBJ1-1; D call uncertain. CDR3 length: 13 residues. Trimming took off 5 bases at V and 7 bases at J, with 14 bases between the two ends. Germline CDR1 and CDR2: SEHNR and FQNEAQ (reference sequence).